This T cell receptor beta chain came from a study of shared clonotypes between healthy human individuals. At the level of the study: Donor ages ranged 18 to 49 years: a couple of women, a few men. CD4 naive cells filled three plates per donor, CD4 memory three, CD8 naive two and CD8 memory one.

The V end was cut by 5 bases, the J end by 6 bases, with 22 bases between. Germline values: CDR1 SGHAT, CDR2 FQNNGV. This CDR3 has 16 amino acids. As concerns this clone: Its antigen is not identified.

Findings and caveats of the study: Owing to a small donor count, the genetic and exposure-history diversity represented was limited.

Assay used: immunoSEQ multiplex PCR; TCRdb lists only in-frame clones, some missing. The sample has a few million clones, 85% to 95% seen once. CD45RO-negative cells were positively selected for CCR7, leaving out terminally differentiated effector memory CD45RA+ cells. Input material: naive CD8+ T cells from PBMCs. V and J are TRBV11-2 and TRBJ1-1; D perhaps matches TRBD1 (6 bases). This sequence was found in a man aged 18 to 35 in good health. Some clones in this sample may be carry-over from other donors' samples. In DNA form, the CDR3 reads TGTGCCAGCAGCCCGCCGCGGGGGGCTGCAACGTCTGAAGCTTTCTTT. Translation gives CASSPPRGAATSEAFF.